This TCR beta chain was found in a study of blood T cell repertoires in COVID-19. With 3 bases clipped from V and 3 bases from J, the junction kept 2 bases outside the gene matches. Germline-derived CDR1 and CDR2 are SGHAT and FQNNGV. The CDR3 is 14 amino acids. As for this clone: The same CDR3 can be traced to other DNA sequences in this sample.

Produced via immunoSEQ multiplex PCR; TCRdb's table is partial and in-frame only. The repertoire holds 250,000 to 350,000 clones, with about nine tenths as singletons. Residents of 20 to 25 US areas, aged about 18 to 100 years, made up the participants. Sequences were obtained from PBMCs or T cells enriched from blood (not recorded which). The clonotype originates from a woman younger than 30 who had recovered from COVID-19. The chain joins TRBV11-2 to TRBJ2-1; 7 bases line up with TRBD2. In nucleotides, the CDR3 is TGTGCCAGCAGCTTGGGCGGGGGCTACAATGAGCAGTTCTTC. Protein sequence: CASSLGGGYNEQFF.